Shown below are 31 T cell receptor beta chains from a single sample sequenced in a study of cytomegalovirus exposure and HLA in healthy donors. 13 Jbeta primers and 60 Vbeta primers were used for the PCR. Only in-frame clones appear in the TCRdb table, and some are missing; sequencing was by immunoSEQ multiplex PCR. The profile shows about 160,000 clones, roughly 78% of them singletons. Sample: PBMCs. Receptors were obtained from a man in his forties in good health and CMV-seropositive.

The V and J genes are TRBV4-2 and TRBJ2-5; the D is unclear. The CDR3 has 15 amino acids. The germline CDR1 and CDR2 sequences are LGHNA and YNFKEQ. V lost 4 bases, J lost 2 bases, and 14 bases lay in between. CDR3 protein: CASSPNPTHQETQYF. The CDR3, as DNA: TGTGCCAGCAGCCCTAACCCAACCCATCAAGAGACCCAGTACTTC.

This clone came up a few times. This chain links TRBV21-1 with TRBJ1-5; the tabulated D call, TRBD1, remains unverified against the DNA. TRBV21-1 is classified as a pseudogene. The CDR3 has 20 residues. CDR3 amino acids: CASSKSGRGTAANSNQPQHF. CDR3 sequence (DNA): TGTGCCAGCAGCAAAAGTGGTAGGGGGACAGCCGCAAATAGCAATCAGCCCCAGCATTTT.

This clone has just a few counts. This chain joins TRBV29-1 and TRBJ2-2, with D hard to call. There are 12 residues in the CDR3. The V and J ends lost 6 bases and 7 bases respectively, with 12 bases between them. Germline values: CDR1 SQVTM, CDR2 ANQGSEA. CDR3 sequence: CSVHFGLGELFF. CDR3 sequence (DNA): TGCAGCGTACATTTTGGGCTCGGGGAGCTGTTTTTT.

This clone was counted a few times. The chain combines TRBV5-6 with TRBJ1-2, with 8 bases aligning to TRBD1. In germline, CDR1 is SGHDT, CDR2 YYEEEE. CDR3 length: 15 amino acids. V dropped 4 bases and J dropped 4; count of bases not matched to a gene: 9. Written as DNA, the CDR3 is TGTGCCAGCAGCCACCCAAACAGGGGGTTCTATGGCTACACCTTC. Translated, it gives CASSHPNRGFYGYTF.

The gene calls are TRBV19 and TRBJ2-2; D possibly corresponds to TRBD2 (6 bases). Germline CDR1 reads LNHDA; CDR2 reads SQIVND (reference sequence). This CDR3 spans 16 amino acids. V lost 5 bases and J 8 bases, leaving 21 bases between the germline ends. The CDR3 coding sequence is TGTGCCAGTAGTTTGCCGGGAGCCCTCACCGAGGGGGAGCTGTTTTTT. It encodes CASSLPGALTEGELFF.

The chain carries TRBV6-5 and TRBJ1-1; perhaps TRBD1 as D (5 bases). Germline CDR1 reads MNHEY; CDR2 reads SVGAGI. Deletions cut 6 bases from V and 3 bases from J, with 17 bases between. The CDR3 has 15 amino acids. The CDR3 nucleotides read TGTGCCAGCAGAAGCAGACAGCGGAGGGACACTGAAGCTTTCTTT. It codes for CASRSRQRRDTEAFF.

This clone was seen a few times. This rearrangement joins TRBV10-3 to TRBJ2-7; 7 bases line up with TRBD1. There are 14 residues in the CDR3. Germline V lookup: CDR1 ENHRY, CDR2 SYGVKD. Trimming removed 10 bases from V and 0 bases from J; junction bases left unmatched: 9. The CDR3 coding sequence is TGTGCCACCCAGAAGACAGGGAGCTCCTACGAGCAGTACTTC. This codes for CATQKTGSSYEQYF.

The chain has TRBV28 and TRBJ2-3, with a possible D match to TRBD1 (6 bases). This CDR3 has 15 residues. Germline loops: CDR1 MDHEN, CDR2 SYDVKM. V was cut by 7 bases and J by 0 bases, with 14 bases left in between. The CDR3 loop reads CASKLTGTSTDTQYF. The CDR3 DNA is TGTGCCAGCAAATTGACAGGTACTAGCACAGATACGCAGTATTTT.

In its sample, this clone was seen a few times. CDR3 protein: CASRDRGLSDEAFF. The CDR3 DNA follows: TGTGCCAGTAGGGACAGGGGGCTATCAGATGAAGCTTTCTTT. V usage is TRBV19 and J usage is TRBJ1-1; TRBD1 matches at 11 bases. CDR3 length equals 14 residues. Germline assignment: CDR1 LNHDA and CDR2 SQIVND (reference sequence). V shed 6 bases and J 7 bases; nucleotides not matched to a gene: 7.

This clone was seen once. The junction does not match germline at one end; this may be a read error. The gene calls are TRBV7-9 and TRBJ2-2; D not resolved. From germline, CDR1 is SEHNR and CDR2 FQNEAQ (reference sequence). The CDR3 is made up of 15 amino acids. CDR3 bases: TGTTCCAGCAGCTTAGAAAGTCCCTTCGGGGGGGAGCTGTTTTTT. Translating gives CSSSLESPFGGELFF.

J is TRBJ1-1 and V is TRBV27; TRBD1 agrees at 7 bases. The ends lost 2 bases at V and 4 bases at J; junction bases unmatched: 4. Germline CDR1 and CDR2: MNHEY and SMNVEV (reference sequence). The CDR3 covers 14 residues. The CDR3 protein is CASSLNRGGTEAFF. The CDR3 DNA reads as TGTGCCAGCAGTTTAAACAGGGGAGGCACTGAAGCTTTCTTT.

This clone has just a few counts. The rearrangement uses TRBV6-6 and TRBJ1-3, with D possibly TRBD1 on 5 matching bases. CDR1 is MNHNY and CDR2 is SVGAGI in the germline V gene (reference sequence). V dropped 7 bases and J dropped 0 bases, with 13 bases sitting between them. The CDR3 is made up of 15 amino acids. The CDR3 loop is CASTHWGVSGNTIYF. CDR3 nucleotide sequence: TGTGCCAGCACCCACTGGGGGGTCTCTGGAAACACCATATATTTT.

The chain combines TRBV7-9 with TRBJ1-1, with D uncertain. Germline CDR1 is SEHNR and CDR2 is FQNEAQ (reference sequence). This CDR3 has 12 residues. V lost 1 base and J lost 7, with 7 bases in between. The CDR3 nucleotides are TGTGCCAGCAGCTTAGGGGCAGATGAAGCTTTCTTT. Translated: CASSLGADEAFF. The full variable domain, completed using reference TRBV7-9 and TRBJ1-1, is DTGVSQNPRHKITKRGQNVTFRCDPISEHNRLYWYRQTLGQGPEFLTYFQNEAQLEKSRLLSDRFSAERPKGSFSTLEIQRTEQGDSAMYLCASSLGADEAFFGQGTRLTVV.

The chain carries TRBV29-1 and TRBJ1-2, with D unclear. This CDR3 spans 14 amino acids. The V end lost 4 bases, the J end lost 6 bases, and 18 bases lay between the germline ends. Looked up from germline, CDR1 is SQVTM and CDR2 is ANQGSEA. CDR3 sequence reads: CSVVSMRLEHGYTF. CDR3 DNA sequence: TGCAGCGTTGTGTCGATGAGGCTTGAACATGGCTACACCTTC.

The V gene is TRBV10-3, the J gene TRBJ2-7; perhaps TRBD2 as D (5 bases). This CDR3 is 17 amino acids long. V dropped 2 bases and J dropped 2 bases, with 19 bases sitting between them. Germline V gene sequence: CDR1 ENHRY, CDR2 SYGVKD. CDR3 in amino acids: CAISEGGGVTKPYEQYF. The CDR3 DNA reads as TGTGCCATCAGTGAGGGAGGTGGGGTGACAAAGCCCTACGAGCAGTACTTC.

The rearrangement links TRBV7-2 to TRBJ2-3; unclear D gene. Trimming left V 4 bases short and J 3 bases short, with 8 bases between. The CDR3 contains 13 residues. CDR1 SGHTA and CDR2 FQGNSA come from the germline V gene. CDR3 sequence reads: CASSYGLTDTQYF. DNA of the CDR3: TGTGCCAGCAGCTACGGGTTAACAGATACGCAGTATTTT. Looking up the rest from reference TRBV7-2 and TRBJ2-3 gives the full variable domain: GAGVSQSPSNKVTEKGKDVELRCDPISGHTALYWYRQSLGQGLEFLIYFQGNSAPDKSGLPSDRFSAERTGGSVSTLTIQRTQQEDSAVYLCASSYGLTDTQYFGPGTRLTVL.

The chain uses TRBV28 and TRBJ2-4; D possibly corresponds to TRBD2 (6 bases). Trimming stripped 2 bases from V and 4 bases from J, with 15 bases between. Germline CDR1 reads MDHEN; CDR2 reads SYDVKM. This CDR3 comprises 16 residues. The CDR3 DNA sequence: TGTGCCAGCAGTTTAATCCTAGGCGGGACTAAAAACATTCAGTACTTC. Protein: CASSLILGGTKNIQYF. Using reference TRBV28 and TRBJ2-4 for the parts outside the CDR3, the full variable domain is DVKVTQSSRYLVKRTGEKVFLECVQDMDHENMFWYRQDPGLGLRLIYFSYDVKMKEKGDIPEGYSVSREKKERFSLILESASTNQTSMYLCASSLILGGTKNIQYFGAGTRLSVL.

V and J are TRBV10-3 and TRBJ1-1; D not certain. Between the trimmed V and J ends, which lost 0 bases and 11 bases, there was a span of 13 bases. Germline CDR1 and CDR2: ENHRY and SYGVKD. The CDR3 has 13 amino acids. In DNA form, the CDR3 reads TGTGCCATCAGTGAGTCTAACCAGGTATCCGCTTTCTTT. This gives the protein CAISESNQVSAFF.

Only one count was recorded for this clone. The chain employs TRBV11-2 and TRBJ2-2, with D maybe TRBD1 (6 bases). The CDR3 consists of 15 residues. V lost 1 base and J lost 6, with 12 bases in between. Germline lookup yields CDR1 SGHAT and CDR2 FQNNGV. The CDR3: CASSLVVGASGELFF. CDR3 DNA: TGTGCCAGCAGCTTAGTCGTGGGGGCCTCCGGGGAGCTGTTTTTT.

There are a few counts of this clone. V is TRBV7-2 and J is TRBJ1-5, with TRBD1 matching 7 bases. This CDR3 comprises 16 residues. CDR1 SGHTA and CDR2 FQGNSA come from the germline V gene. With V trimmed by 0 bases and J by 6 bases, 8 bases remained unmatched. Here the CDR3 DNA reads TGTGCCAGCAGCTTAGCCACAACAGGGGTGGGTCAGCCCCAGCATTTT. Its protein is CASSLATTGVGQPQHF.

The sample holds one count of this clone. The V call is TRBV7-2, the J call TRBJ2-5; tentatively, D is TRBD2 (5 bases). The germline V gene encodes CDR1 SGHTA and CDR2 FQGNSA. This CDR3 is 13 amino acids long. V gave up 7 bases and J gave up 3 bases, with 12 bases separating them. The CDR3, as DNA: TGTGCCAGCACCATATTGGGAGAAGAGACCCAGTACTTC. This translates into CASTILGEETQYF.

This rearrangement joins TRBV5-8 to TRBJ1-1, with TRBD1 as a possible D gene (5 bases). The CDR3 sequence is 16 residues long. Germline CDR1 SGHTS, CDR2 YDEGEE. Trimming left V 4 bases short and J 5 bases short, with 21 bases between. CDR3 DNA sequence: TGTGCCAGCAGCCCCTGGGGCCCCAGGGTAAAGACTGAAGCTTTCTTT. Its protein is CASSPWGPRVKTEAFF. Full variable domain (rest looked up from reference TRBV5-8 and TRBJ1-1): EAGVTQSPTHLIKTRGQQATLRCSPISGHTSVYWYQQALGLGLQFLLWYDEGEERNRGNFPPRFSGRQFPNYSSELNVNALELEDSALYLCASSPWGPRVKTEAFFGQGTRLTVV.

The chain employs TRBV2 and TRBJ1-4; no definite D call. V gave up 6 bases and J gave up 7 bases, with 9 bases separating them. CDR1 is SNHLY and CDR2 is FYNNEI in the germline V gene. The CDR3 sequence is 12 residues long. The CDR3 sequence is CASSSLREKLFF. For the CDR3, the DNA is TGTGCCAGCAGCTCCCTCCGTGAAAAACTGTTTTTT.

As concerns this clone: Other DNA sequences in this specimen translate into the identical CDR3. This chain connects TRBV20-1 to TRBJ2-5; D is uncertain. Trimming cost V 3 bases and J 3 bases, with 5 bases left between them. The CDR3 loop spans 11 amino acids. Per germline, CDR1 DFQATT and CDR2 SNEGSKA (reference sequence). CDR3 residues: CSASVEETQYF. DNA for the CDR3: TGCAGTGCTAGCGTAGAAGAGACCCAGTACTTC.

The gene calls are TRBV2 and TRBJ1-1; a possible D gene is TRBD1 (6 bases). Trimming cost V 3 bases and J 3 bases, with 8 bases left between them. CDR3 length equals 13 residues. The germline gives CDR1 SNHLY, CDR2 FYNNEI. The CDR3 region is CASSETGYTEAFF. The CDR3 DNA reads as TGTGCCAGCAGTGAGACAGGTTACACTGAAGCTTTCTTT.

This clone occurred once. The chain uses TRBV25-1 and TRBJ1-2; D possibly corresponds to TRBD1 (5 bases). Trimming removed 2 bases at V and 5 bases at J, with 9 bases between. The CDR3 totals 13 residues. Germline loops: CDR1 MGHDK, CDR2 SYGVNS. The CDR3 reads CASSEPRGYGYTF. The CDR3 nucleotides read TGTGCCAGCAGTGAACCTCGGGGGTATGGCTACACCTTC.

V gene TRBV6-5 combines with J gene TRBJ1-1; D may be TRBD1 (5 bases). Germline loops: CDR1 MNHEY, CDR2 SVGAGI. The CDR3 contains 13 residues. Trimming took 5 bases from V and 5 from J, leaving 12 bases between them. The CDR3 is CASSQGSRTEAFF. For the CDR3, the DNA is TGTGCCAGCAGTCAGGGCAGTCGAACTGAAGCTTTCTTT.

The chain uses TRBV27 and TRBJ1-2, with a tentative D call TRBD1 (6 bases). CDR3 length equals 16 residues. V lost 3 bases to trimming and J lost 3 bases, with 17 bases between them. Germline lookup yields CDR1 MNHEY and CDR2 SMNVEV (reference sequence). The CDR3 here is CASSFLSATGHYGYTF. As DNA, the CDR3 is TGTGCCAGCAGTTTCCTATCCGCGACAGGCCACTATGGCTACACCTTC.

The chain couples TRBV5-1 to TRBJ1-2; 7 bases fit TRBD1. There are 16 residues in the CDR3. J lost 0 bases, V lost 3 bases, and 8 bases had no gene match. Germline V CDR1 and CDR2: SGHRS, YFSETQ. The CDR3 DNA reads TGCGCCAGCAGCTCAAGGACAGGAGCAACTAACTATGGCTACACCTTC. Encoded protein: CASSSRTGATNYGYTF.

This CDR3 is CASSQSPGFGQFF. The CDR3 coding sequence is TGTGCCAGCAGCCAAAGTCCAGGGTTCGGGCAGTTCTTC. The chain joins TRBV6-1 to TRBJ2-1; D perhaps matches TRBD1 (5 bases). Trimming left V 6 bases short and J 12 bases short, with 18 bases between. The CDR3 extends over 13 amino acids. Germline lookup yields CDR1 MNHNS and CDR2 SASEGT.

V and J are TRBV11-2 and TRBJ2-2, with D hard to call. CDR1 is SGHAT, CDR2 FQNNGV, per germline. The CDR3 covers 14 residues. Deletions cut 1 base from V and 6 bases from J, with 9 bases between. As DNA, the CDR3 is TGTGCCAGCAGCTTAGCACCACGGGCCGGGGAGCTGTTTTTT. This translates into CASSLAPRAGELFF.